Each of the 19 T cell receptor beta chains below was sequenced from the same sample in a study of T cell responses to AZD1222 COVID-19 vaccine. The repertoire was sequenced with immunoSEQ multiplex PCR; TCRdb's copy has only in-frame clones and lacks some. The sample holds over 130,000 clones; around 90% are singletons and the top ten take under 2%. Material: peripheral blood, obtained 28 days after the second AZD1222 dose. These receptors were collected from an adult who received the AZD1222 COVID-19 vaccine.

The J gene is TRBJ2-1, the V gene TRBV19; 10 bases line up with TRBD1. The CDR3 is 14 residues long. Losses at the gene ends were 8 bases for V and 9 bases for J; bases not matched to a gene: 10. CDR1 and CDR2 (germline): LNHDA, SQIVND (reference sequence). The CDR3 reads CASQSTGGLSEQFF. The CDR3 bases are TGTGCCAGTCAATCGACAGGGGGCTTGAGTGAGCAGTTCTTC.

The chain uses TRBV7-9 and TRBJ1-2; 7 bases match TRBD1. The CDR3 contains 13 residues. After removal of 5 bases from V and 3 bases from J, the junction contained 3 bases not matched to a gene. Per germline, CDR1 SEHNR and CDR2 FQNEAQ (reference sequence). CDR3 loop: CASSPGQHYGYTF. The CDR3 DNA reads TGTGCCAGCAGCCCGGGACAGCACTATGGCTACACCTTC.

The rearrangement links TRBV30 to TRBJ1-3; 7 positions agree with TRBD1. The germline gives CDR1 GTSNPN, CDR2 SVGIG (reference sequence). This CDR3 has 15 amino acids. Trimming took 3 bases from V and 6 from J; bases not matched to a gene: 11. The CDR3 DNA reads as TGTGCCTGGAGCCCCAGGGGGGGACGGGCAAACACCATATATTTT. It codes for CAWSPRGGRANTIYF.

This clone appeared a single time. CDR3: CASSPPESTGGNEQYF. CDR3 nucleotide sequence: TGTGCCAGCAGTCCGCCCGAATCGACAGGAGGCAACGAGCAGTACTTC. The chain carries TRBV28 and TRBJ2-7; TRBD1 is a possible D gene (6 bases). The CDR3 is 16 amino acids. The V gene's germline CDR1 is MDHEN and CDR2 SYDVKM. With 5 bases removed from V and 5 bases from J, the gap between germline ends came to 22 bases.

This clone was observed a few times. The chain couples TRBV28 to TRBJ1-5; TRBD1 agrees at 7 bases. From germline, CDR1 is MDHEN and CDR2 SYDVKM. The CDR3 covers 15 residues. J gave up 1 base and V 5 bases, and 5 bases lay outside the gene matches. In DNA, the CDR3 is TGTGCCAGCAGTGCGACAGGGCGGAGCAATCAGCCCCAGCATTTT. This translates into CASSATGRSNQPQHF.

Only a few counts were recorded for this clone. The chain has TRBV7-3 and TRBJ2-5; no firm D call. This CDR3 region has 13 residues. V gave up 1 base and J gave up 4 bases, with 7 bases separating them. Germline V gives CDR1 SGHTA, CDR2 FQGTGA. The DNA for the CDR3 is TGTGCCAGCAGCTTAAATTTCGGAGAGACCCAGTACTTC. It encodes CASSLNFGETQYF.

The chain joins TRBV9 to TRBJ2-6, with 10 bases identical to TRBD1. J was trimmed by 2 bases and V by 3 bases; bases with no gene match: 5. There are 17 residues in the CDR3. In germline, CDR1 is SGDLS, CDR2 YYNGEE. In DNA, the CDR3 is TGTGCCAGCAGCGGCGGACAGGGGGTCCCTGGGGCCAACGTCCTGACTTTC. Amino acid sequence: CASSGGQGVPGANVLTF.

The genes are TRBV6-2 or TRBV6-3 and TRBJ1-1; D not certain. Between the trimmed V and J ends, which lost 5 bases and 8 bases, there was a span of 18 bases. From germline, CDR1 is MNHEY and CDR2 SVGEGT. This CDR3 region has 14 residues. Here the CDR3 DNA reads TGTGCCAGCAGTCCCACAAGCGTTGGTATGGAAGCTTTCTTT. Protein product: CASSPTSVGMEAFF.

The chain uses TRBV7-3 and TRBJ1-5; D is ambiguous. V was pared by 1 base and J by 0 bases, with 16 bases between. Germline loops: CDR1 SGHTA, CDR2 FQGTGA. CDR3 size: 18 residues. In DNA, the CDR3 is TGTGCCAGCAGCTTAAATAATCGGGGTTTGGATAGCAATCAGCCCCAGCATTTT. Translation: CASSLNNRGLDSNQPQHF.

The CDR3 is CASSPGWGQGRTNNQPQHF. In DNA form, the CDR3 reads TGTGCCAGCAGCCCCGGATGGGGACAGGGACGCACCAACAATCAGCCCCAGCATTTT. The V gene is TRBV28, the J gene TRBJ1-5; 9 positions match TRBD1. This CDR3 is built from 19 residues. Trimming removed 6 bases from V and 3 bases from J; junction bases left unmatched: 18. Germline assignment: CDR1 MDHEN and CDR2 SYDVKM.

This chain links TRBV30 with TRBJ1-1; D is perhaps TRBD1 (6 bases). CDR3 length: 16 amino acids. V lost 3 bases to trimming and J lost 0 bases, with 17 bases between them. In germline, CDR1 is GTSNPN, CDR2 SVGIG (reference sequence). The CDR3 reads CAWSTAGGRMNTEAFF. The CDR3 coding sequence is TGTGCCTGGAGCACAGCGGGGGGGCGTATGAACACTGAAGCTTTCTTT.

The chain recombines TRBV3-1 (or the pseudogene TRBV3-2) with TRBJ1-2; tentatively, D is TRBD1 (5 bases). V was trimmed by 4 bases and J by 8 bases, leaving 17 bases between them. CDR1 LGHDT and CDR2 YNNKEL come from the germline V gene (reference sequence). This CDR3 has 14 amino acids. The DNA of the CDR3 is TGTGCCAGCAGCCTCAGGGAAACTTCAGGGGGCTACACCTTC. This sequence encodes CASSLRETSGGYTF.

CDR3: CASSPTGGSGNTIYF. The CDR3 nucleotides read TGTGCCAGCAGCCCCACAGGGGGCTCTGGAAACACCATATATTTT. This chain connects TRBV25-1 to TRBJ1-3, with 8 bases matching TRBD1. The CDR3 sequence is 15 residues long. The germline V gene has CDR1 MGHDK and CDR2 SYGVNS. Germline trimming cut 6 bases from V and 0 bases from J; bases unmatched to any gene: 4.

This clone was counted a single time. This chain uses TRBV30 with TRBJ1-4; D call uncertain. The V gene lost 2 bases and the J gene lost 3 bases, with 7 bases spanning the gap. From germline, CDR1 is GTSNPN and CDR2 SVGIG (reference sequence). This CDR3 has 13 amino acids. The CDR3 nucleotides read TGTGCCTGGAGTTCGGGAGCTAATGAAAAACTGTTTTTT. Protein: CAWSSGANEKLFF. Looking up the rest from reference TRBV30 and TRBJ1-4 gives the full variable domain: SQTIHQWPATLVQPVGSPLSLECTVEGTSNPNLYWYRQAAGRGLQLLFYSVGIGQISSEVPQNLSASRPQDRQFILSSKKLLLSDSGFYLCAWSSGANEKLFFGSGTQLSVL.

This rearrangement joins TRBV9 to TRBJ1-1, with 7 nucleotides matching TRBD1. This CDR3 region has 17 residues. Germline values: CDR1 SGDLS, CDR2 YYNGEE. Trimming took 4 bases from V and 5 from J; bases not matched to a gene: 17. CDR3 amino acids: CASSPGGTALRRTEAFF. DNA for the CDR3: TGTGCCAGCAGCCCGGGCGGGACAGCCCTTAGGAGGACTGAAGCTTTCTTT.

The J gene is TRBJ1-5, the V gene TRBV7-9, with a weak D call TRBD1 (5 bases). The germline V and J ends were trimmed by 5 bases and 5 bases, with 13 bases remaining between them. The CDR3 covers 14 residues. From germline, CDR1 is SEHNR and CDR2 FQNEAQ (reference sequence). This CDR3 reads CASSHDSQDQPQHF. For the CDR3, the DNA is TGTGCCAGCAGCCACGACAGCCAAGATCAGCCCCAGCATTTT.

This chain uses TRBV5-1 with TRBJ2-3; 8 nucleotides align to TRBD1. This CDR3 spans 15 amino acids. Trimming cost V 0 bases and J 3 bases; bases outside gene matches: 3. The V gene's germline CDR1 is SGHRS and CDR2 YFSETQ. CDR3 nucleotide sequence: TGCGCCAGCAGCTTGGACAGGGGGGAAACAGATACGCAGTATTTT. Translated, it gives CASSLDRGETDTQYF. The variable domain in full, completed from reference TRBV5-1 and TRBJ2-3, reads KAGVTQTPRYLIKTRGQQVTLSCSPISGHRSVSWYQQTPGQGLQFLFEYFSETQRNKGNFPGRFSGRQFSNSRSEMNVSTLELGDSALYLCASSLDRGETDTQYFGPGTRLTVL.

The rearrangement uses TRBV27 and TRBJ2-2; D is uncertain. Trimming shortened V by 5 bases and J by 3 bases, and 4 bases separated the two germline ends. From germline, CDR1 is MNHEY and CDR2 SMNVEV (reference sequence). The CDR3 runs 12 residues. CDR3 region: CASSRDTGELFF. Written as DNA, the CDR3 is TGTGCCAGCAGTAGAGACACCGGGGAGCTGTTTTTT.

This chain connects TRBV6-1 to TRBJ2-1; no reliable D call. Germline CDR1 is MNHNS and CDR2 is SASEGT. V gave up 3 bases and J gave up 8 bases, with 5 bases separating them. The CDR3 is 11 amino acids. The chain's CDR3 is CASSDGYEQFF. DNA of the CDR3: TGTGCCAGCAGTGACGGATATGAGCAGTTCTTC.